Below, one TCR beta chain is given with its context. This table comes from immunoSEQ multiplex PCR, and its TCRdb copy is limited to in-frame clones, with some not included. Of around 75,000 clones listed, approximately 95% are singletons. This sample stems from a study of T cell changes during pregnancy in multiple sclerosis. The CDR3 is 14 amino acids. Per germline, CDR1 SGHTA and CDR2 FQGNSA. The trim removed 5 bases at V and 1 base at J, leaving 2 bases unmatched. This sample comprised CD4+ T cells from peripheral blood mononuclear cells, obtained after pregnancy. This sequence was found in a female donor with multiple sclerosis, enrolled in a pregnancy study. The chain combines TRBV7-2 with TRBJ2-7; 10 bases fit TRBD1. The CDR3: CASSRDRGSYEQYF. CDR3 sequence (DNA): TGTGCCAGCAGCAGGGACAGGGGTTCCTACGAGCAGTACTTC. The variable domain in full, completed from reference TRBV7-2 and TRBJ2-7, reads GAGVSQSPSNKVTEKGKDVELRCDPISGHTALYWYRQSLGQGLEFLIYFQGNSAPDKSGLPSDRFSAERTGGSVSTLTIQRTQQEDSAVYLCASSRDRGSYEQYFGPGTRLTVT.